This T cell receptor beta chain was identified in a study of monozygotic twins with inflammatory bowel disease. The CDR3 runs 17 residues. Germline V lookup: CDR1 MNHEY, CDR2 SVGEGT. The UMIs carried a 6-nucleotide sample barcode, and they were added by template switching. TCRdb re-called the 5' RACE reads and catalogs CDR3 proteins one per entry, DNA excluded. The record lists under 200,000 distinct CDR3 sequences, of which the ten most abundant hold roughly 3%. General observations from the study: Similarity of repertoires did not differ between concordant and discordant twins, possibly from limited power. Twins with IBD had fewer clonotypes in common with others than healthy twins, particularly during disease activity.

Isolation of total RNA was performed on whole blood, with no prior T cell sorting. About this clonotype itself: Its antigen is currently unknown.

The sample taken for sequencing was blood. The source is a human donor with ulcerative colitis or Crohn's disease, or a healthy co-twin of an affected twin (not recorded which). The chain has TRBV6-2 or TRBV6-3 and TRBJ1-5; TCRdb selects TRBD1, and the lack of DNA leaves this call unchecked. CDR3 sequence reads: CASSSLAGTDVNQPQHF.